The rows below give T cell receptor beta chains drawn from one sample of a study of CD8 T cells in ankylosing spondylitis. TCRdb used MiXCR to reprocess the 5' RACE reads, holding one entry per CDR3 protein. The repertoire holds 35,000 to 45,000 distinct CDR3 sequences, with approximately 9.9% as singletons. Sample: blood, either unsorted or a sorted T cell fraction (not recorded which). All receptors come from a male donor with ankylosing spondylitis or in good health (not recorded which). CDR3s include the opening cysteine and the closing phenylalanine or tryptophan. A D gene is named only where the DNA matches it firmly. Clone size is shown for a subset of rows, as once, few, many or a class of expanded clone.

D,size,V,J,DNA,CDR3
.,.,TRBV28,TRBJ2-3,TGTGCCAGCAGTCACAAACAGGGTGAGGGTCGAGCAGATACGCAGTATTTT,CASSHKQGEGRADTQYF
.,.,TRBV5-1,TRBJ2-7,TGCGCCAGCAGCTTGATAGCAGGGACCAGGTACGAGCAGTACTTC,CASSLIAGTRYEQYF
.,many,TRBV28,TRBJ1-1,TGTGCCAGCAGTTTCAGCAGGGGGAACACTGAAGCTTTCTTT,CASSFSRGNTEAFF
.,many,TRBV10-3,TRBJ2-3,TGTGCCATCAGCGCCCAAACGGGTGATACGCAGTATTTT,CAISAQTGDTQYF
.,many,TRBV7-8,TRBJ2-7,TGTGCCAGCAGCTTAGTCGGGAGCTCCTACGAGCAGTACTTC,CASSLVGSSYEQYF
.,few,TRBV5-1,TRBJ1-1,TGCGCCAGCAGCGGCGAGGGACAAGCTTTCTTT,CASSGEGQAFF
TRBD1,many,TRBV27,TRBJ2-7,TGTGCCAGCAGCAAAAACCCGGGACAGGGCCTTTCCTACGAGCAGTACTTC,CASSKNPGQGLSYEQYF
TRBD1,.,TRBV20-1,TRBJ2-7,TGCAGCCTCACAGGGGAAGATTGGAACGAGCAGTACTTC,CSLTGEDWNEQYF
TRBD2,many,TRBV5-1,TRBJ2-7,TGCGCCAGCAGCTTGTCTGTAGCGGGTACCTACGAGCAGTACTTC,CASSLSVAGTYEQYF
.,many,TRBV25-1,TRBJ1-2,TGTGCCAGCATGGGTTCCGGGACTGCATATGGCTACACCTTC,CASMGSGTAYGYTF
.,many,TRBV5-1,TRBJ2-3,TGCGCCAGCAGCTTGCAGCGACGCACAGATACGCAGTATTTT,CASSLQRRTDTQYF
TRBD2,few,TRBV5-3,TRBJ2-7,TGTGCCAGAGCAGATAGCGGGGGTCCTGACTTAATCTCCTACGAGCAGTACTTC,CARADSGGPDLISYEQYF
.,many,TRBV28,TRBJ1-1,TGTGCCAGCACTCGGGGAATGAACACTGAAGCTTTCTTT,CASTRGMNTEAFF
TRBD2,many,TRBV7-8,TRBJ2-3,TGTGCCAGCAGCGTGTTCGCGGGAGCAGATACGCAGTATTTT,CASSVFAGADTQYF
.,many,TRBV5-1,TRBJ2-3,TGCGCCAGCAGCCCCCCGGGTGATGTTCGTACAGATACGCAGTATTTT,CASSPPGDVRTDTQYF
.,few,TRBV6-5,TRBJ2-2,TGTGCCAGCAGTTTACTGAGGCCGAACACCGGGGAGCTGTTTTTT,CASSLLRPNTGELFF
.,many,TRBV16,TRBJ2-7,TGTGCCAGCAGCCAATCCAGAGCAGGGCCCGAGCAGTACTTC,CASSQSRAGPEQYF
.,many,TRBV12-3/TRBV12-4,TRBJ2-7,TGTGCCAGCAGCTCGCTATGGGAGCAGTACTTC,CASSSLWEQYF
.,medium-sized,TRBV12-3/TRBV12-4,TRBJ2-3,TGTGCCAGCAGTTTAACCGTGAGGACGGTCTCTCGCACAGATACGCAGTATTTT,CASSLTVRTVSRTDTQYF
.,few,TRBV9,TRBJ2-1,TGTGCCAGCAGCAACGGTGTACTGAACAATGAGCAGTTCTTC,CASSNGVLNNEQFF
.,many,TRBV3-1,TRBJ2-7,TGTGCCAGCAGCCAAGGAAGGATGAGCTCCTACGAGCAGTACTTC,CASSQGRMSSYEQYF
TRBD1,.,TRBV5-6,TRBJ2-3,TGTGCCAGCAGCCCCCTCCGGGACAGGGCCACAGATACGCAGTATTTT,CASSPLRDRATDTQYF
TRBD1,many,TRBV29-1,TRBJ2-5,TGCAGCGTCGCCGGGACAGGGGCTGAGACCCAGTACTTC,CSVAGTGAETQYF
TRBD1,many,TRBV3-1,TRBJ2-1,TGTGCCAGCAGCAAGGGGACAGGGATTGGCAATGAGCAGTTCTTC,CASSKGTGIGNEQFF
.,many,TRBV2,TRBJ2-2,TGTGCCAGCAGTCAGGGGTCAGCCGGGGAGCTGTTTTTT,CASSQGSAGELFF
.,many,TRBV29-1,TRBJ1-3,TGCAGCGTCCAGGCGGTATCTGGAAACACCATATATTTT,CSVQAVSGNTIYF
.,many,TRBV29-1,TRBJ1-5,TGCAGCGGCCGGGACGGGGATCAGCCCCAGCATTTT,CSGRDGDQPQHF
.,many,TRBV12-3/TRBV12-4,TRBJ1-6,TGTGCCAGCAGTTTGGTGACCGGGGGACTTACGAATTCACCCCTCCACTTT,CASSLVTGGLTNSPLHF
TRBD1,.,TRBV5-6,TRBJ1-4,TGTGCCAGCAGCCTCCCAGGGGGCGATGGTAGTGAAAAACTGTTTTTT,CASSLPGGDGSEKLFF
.,many,TRBV29-1,TRBJ1-5,TGCAGTGGGGGGTGGGGGTACGGTCAGCCCCAGCATTTT,CSGGWGYGQPQHF
.,many,TRBV4-2,TRBJ1-5,TGTGCCAGCAGCCAAGTGACAGAGAATCAGCCCCAGCATTTT,CASSQVTENQPQHF
TRBD1,many,TRBV12-3/TRBV12-4,TRBJ2-7,TGTGCCAGCGGGACAGGGGGCTCCTACGAGCAGTACTTC,CASGTGGSYEQYF
.,many,TRBV12-3/TRBV12-4,TRBJ1-5,TGTGCCAGCAGTTTGGGGACATCGCGCAATCAGCCCCAGCATTTT,CASSLGTSRNQPQHF
TRBD2,.,TRBV7-6,TRBJ2-1,TGTGCCAGCAGCTTTAGCGGGGGGGCGAATGAGCAGTTCTTC,CASSFSGGANEQFF
TRBD1,many,TRBV20-1,TRBJ2-5,TGCAGTGCTAGACCCCCGACAGGGGAAAAGACCCAGTACTTC,CSARPPTGEKTQYF
.,many,TRBV6-1,TRBJ1-1,TGTGCCAGCAGACCACCGGCCAACGAAGTAGCTTTCTTT,CASRPPANEVAFF
TRBD1,many,TRBV4-1,TRBJ2-3,TGCGCCAGCAGCTCGTTGGGACAGAGAAAAAGCACAGATACGCAGTATTTT,CASSSLGQRKSTDTQYF
.,many,TRBV3-1,TRBJ2-5,TGTGCCAGCAGCCAAGTCCAAGAGACCCAGTACTTC,CASSQVQETQYF
.,many,TRBV12-3/TRBV12-4,TRBJ2-5,TGTGCCAGCAGTTTGGCCGCCCAAGAGACCCAGTACTTC,CASSLAAQETQYF
.,many,TRBV12-3/TRBV12-4,TRBJ2-1,TGTGCCAGCAGTTTTTCCGGGACGGATCTCAATGAGCAGTTCTTC,CASSFSGTDLNEQFF
.,many,TRBV20-1,TRBJ1-5,TGCAGTGCCCCCGAGGTTCTCGGCCAAGGCAATCAGCCCCAGCATTTT,CSAPEVLGQGNQPQHF
TRBD2,many,TRBV12-3/TRBV12-4,TRBJ2-7,TGTGCCAGCAGTCCCGGCGGGGGGCGGGAGCAGTACTTC,CASSPGGGREQYF
.,.,TRBV11-1,TRBJ2-4,TGTGCCAGCAGCTTATGGACAAACATTCAGTACTTC,CASSLWTNIQYF
TRBD1,many,TRBV9,TRBJ1-1,TGTGCCAGCAGCTACATGACAGGGGTGAACACTGAAGCTTTCTTT,CASSYMTGVNTEAFF
.,.,TRBV7-2,TRBJ1-5,TGTGCCAGCAGCTTAAGCGGGGGCCGGAGTCAGCCCCAGCATTTT,CASSLSGGRSQPQHF
TRBD1,many,TRBV5-1,TRBJ1-5,TGCGCCAGCAGCTTGGCAGGGGGCAAGCAACAGCCCCAGCATTTT,CASSLAGGKQQPQHF
.,many,TRBV29-1,TRBJ1-1,TGCAGCGTTGAACGCCGGGGGTGGACTGAAGCTTTCTTT,CSVERRGWTEAFF
.,many,TRBV6-5,TRBJ1-5,TGTGCCAGCAGTTACCGGCCGAATATTAGCAATCAGCCCCAGCATTTT,CASSYRPNISNQPQHF
TRBD2,.,TRBV5-1,TRBJ2-5,TGCGCCAGCAGCGAACTAGCGGAGGAGGCCCAGTACTTC,CASSELAEEAQYF